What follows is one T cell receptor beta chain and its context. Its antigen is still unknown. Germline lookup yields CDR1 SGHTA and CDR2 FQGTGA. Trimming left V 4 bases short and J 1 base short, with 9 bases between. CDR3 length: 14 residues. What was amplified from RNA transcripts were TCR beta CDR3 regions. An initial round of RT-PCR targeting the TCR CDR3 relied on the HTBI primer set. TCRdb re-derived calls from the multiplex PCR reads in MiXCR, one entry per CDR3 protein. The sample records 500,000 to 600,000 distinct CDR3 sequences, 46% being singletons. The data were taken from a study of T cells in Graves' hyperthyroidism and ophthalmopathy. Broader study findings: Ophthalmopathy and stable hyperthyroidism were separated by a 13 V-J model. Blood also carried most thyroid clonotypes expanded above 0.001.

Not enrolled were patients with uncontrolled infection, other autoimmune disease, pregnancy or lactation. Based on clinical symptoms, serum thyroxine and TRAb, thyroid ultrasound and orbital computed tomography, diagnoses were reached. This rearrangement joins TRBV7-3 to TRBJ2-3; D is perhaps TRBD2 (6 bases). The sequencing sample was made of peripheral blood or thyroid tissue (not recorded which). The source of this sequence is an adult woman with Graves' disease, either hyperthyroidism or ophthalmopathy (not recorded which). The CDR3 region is CASSYSSGTDTQYF. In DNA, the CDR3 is TGTGCCAGCAGCTACTCTAGCGGCACAGATACGCAGTATTTT.